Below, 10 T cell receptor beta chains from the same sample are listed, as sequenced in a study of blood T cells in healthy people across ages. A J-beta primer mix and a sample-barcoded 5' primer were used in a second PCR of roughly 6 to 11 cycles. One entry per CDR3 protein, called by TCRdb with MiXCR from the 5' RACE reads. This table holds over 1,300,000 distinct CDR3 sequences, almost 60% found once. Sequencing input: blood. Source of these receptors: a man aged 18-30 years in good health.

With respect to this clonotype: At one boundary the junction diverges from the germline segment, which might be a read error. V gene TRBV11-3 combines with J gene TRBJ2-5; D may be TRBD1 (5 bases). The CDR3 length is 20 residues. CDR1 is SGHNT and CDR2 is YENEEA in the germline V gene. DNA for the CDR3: TGTGCCAGCAGCTTTGCTGCTTCCGGGCTGAGTACAGGATTAAAAGAGACCCAGTACTTT. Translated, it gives CASSFAASGLSTGLKETQYF.

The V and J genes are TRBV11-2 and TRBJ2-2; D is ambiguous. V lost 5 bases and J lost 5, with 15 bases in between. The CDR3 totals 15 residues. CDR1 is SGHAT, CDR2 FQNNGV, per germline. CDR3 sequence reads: CASSPKRVRTGELFF. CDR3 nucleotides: TGTGCCAGCAGCCCGAAAAGGGTTAGGACCGGGGAGCTGTTTTTT. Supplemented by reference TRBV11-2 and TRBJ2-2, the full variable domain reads EAGVAQSPRYKIIEKRQSVAFWCNPISGHATLYWYQQILGQGPKLLIQFQNNGVVDDSQLPKDRFSAERLKGVDSTLKIQPAKLEDSAVYLCASSPKRVRTGELFFGEGSRLTVL.

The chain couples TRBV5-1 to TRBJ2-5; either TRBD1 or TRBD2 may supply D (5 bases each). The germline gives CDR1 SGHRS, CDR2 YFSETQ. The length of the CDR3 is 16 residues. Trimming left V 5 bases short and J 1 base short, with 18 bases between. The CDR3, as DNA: TGCGCCAGCAGATCGTTGGGACGGGCCTCCCAAGAGACCCAGTACTTC. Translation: CASRSLGRASQETQYF.

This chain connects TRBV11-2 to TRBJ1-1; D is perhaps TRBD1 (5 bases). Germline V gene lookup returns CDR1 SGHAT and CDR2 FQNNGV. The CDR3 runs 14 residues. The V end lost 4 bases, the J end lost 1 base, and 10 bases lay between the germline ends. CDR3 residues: CASSSKRGNTEAFF. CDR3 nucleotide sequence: TGTGCCAGCAGCTCAAAAAGGGGGAACACTGAAGCTTTCTTT.

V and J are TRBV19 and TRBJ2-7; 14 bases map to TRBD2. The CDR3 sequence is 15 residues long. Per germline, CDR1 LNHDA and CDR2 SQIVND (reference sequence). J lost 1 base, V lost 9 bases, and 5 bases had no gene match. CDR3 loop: CASTGTSGSSYEQYF. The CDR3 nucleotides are TGTGCCAGCACCGGGACTAGCGGGAGTTCCTACGAGCAGTACTTC.

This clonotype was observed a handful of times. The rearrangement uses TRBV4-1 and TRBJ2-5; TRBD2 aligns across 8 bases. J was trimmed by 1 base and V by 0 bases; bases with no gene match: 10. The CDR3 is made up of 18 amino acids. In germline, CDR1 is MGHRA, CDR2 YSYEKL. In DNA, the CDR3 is TGCGCCAGCAGCCAAGACAAAGCGGGGGACCGATCCCAAGAGACCCAGTACTTC. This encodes CASSQDKAGDRSQETQYF.

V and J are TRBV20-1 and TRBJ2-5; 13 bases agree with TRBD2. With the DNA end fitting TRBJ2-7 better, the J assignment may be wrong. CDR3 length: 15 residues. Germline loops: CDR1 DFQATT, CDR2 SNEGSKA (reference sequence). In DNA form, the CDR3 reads TGCAGTGCTAACAATAGACTAGCGGGAGGCTACGAGCAGTACTTC. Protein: CSANNRLAGGYEQYF.

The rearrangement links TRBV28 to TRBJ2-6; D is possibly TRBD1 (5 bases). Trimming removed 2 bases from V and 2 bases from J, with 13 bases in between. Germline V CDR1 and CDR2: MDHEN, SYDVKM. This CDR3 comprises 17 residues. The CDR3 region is CASSLGQTLPGANVLTF. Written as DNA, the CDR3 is TGTGCCAGCAGTTTAGGACAAACCCTCCCTGGGGCCAACGTCCTGACTTTC.

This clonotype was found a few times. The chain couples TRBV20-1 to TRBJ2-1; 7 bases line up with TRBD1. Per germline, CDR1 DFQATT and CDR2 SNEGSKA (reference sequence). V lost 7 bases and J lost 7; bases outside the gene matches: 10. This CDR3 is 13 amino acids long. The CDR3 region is CSGRDRANNEQFF. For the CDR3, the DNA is TGCAGTGGCCGAGACAGGGCGAATAATGAGCAGTTCTTC.

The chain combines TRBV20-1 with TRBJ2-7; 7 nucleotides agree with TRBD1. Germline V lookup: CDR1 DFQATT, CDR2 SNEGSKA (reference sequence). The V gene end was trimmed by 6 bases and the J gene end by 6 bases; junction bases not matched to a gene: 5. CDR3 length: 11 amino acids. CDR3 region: CSAKGQIEQYF. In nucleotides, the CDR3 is TGCAGTGCCAAGGGACAGATCGAGCAGTACTTC.